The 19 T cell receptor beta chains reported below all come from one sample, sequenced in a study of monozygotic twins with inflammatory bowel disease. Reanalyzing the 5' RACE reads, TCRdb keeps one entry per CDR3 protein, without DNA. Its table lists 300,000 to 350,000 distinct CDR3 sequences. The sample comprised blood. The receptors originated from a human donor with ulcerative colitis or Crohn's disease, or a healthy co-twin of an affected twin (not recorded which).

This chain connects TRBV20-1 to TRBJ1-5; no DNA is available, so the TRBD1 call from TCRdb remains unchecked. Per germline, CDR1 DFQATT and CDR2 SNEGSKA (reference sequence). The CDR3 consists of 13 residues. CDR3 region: CSAQGGSNQPQHF.

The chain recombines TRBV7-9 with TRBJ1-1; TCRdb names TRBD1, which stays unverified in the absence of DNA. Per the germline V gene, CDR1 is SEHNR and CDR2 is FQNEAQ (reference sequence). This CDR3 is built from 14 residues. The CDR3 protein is CASSHPRADTEAFF.

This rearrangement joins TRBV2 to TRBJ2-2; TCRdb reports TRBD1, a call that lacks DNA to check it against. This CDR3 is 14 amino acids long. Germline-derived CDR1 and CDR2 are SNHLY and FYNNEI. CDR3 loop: CASSGGRNTGELFF.

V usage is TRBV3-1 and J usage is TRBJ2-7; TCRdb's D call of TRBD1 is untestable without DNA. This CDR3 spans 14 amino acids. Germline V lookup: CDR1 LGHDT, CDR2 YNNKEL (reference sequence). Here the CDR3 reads CASSQAQGNYEQYF.

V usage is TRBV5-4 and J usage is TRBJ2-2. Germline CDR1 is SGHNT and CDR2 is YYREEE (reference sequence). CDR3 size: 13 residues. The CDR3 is CASSSDTTGELFF.

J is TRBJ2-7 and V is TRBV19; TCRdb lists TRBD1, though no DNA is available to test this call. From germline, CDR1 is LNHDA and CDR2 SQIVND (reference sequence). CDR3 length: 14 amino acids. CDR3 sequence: CASRNRGSGNEQYF.

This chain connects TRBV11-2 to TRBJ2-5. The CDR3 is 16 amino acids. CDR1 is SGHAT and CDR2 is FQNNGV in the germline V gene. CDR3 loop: CASSLVSSGWQETQYF.

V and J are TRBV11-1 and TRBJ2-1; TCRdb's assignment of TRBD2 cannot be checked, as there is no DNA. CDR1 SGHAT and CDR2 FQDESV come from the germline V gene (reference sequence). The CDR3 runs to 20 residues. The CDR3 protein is CASSLGGTSGNRLSYNEQFF.

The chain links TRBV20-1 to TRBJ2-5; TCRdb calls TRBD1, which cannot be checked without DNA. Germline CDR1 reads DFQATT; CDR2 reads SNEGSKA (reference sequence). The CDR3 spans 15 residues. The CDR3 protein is CSAGGGTGFQETQYF.

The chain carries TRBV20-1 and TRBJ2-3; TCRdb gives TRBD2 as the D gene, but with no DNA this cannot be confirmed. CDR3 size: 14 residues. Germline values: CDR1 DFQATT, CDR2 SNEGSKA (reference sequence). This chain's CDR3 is CSASIGSFTDTQYF.

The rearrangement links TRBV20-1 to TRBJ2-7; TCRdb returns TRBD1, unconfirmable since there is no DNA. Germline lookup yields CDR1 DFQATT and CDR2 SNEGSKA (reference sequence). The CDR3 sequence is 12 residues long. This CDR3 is CSAKPGNYEQYF.

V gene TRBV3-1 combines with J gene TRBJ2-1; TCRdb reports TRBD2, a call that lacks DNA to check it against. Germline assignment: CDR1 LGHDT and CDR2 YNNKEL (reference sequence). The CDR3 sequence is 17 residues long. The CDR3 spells CASSQGRRLAGGNEQFF.

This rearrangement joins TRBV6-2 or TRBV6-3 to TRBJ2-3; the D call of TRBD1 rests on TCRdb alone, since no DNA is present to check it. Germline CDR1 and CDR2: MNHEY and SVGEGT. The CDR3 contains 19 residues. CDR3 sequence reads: CASSYSIGGVLSSTDTQYF.

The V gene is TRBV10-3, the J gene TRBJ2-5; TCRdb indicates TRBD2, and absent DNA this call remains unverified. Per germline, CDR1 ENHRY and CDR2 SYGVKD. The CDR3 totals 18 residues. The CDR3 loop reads CAISVGLAGGPRTGTQYF.

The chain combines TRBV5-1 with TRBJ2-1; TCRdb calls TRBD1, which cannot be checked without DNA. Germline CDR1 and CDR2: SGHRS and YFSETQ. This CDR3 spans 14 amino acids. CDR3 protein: CASSLGPGGLEQFF.

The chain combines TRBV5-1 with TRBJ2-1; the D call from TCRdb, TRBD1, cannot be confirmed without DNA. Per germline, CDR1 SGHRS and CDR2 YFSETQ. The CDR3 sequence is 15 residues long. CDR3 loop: CASSLGNRGRNEQFF. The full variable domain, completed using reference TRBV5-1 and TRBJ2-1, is KAGVTQTPRYLIKTRGQQVTLSCSPISGHRSVSWYQQTPGQGLQFLFEYFSETQRNKGNFPGRFSGRQFSNSRSEMNVSTLELGDSALYLCASSLGNRGRNEQFFGPGTRLTVL.

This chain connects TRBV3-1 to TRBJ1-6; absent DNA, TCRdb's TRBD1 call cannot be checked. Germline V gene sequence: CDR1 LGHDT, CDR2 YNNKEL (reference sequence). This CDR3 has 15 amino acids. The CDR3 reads CASSPGQFWESPLHF.

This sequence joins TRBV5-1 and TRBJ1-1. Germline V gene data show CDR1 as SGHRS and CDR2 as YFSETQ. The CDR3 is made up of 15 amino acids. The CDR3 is CASSLVRGGSTEAFF.

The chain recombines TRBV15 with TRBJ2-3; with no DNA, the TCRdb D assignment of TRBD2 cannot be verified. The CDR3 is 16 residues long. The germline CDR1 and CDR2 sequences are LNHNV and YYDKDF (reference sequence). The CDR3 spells CATTSNGIAGTDTQYF.